This T cell receptor beta chain was captured in a study of a mutant IDH1 vaccine in newly diagnosed glioma. Regarding time point: week 35, safety follow-up. Each dose delivered 300 ug of mutant IDH1 20-mer peptide subcutaneously with imiquimod. The assay was immunoSEQ multiplex PCR, and TCRdb's table has in-frame clones only and misses some. The table includes 45,000 to 60,000 clones, 88% detected once. Germline lookup yields CDR1 LNHDA and CDR2 SQIVND (reference sequence). This CDR3 spans 16 amino acids. V gave up 10 bases and J gave up 0 bases, with 19 bases separating them. Worth noting for this clone: The antigen is unknown.

The rearrangement joins TRBV19 to TRBJ1-5, with D possibly being TRBD1 (6 bases). This sequence originates from a woman aged 35 to 49 with glioma. Sequencing used PBMCs, obtained from a glioma patient whose treatment included an IDH1 peptide vaccine. CDR3 loop: CATRTGTPYSNQPQHF. The CDR3 DNA reads as TGTGCCACAAGGACCGGGACACCGTATAGCAATCAGCCCCAGCATTTT.